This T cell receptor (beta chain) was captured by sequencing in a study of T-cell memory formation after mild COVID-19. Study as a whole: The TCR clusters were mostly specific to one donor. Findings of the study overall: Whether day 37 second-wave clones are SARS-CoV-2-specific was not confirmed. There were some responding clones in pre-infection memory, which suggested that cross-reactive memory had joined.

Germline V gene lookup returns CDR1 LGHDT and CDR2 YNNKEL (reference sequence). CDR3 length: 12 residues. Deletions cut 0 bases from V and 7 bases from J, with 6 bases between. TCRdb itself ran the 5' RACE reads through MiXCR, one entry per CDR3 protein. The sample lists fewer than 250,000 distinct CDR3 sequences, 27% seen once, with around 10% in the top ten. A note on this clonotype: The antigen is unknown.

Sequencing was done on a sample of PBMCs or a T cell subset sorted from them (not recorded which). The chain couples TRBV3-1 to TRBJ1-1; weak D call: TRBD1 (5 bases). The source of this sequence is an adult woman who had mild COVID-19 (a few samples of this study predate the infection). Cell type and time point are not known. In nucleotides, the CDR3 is TGTGCCAGCAGCCAAGAGGGACGTGAAGCTTTCTTT. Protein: CASSQEGREAFF.